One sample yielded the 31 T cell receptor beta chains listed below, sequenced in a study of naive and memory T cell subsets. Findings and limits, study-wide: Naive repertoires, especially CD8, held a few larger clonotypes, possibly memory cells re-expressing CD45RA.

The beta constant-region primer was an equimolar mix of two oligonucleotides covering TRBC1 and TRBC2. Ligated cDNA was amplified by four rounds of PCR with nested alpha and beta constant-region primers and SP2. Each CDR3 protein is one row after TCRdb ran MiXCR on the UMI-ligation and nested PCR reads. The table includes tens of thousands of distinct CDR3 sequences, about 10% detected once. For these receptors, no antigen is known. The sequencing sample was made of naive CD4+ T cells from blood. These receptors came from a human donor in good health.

The CDR3: CASSYLVGRTETQYF. For the CDR3, the DNA is TGTGCCAGCAGTTACCTAGTCGGCAGGACTGAGACCCAGTACTTC. The chain employs TRBV6-2 or TRBV6-3 and TRBJ2-5, with D perhaps TRBD2 (5 bases). The germline gives CDR1 MNHEY, CDR2 SVGEGT. With 2 bases removed from V and 5 bases from J, the gap between germline ends came to 15 bases. This CDR3 is built from 15 residues.

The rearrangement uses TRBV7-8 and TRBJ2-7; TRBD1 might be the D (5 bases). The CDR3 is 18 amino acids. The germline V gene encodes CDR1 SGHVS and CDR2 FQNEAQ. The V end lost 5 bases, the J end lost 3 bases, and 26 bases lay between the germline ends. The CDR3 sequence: CASSSSRDTKGAYYEQYF. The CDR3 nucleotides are TGTGCCAGCAGCAGCTCCCGCGACACCAAAGGGGCTTACTACGAGCAGTACTTC.

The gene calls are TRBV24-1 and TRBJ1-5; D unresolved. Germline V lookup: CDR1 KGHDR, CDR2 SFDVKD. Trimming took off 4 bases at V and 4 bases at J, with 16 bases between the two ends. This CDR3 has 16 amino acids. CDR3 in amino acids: CATSDPVAPPNQPQHF. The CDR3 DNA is TGTGCCACCAGTGACCCCGTAGCACCGCCTAATCAGCCCCAGCATTTT.

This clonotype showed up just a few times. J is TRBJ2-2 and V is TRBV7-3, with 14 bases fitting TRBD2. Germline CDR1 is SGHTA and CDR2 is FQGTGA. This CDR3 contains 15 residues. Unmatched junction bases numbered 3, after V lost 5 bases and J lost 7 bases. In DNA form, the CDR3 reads TGTGCCAGCAGCATGACTAGCGGGGGGGTCGGGGAGCTGTTTTTT. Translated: CASSMTSGGVGELFF.

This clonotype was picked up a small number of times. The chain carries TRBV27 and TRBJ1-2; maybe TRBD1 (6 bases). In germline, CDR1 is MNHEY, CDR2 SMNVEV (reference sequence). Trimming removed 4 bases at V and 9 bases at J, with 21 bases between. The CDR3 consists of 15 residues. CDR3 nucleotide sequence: TGTGCCAGCAGTTCCGGGACACCAGCAGTGAAGAGCTACACCTTC. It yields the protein CASSSGTPAVKSYTF.

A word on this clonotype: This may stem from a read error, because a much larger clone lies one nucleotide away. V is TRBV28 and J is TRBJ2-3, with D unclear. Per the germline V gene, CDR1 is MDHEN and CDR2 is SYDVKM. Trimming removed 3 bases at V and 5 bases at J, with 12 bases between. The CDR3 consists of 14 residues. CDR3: CASSFRLVGDTQYF. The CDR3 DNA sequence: TGTGCCAGCAGTTTCCGGCTAGTTGGAGATACGCAGTATTTT.

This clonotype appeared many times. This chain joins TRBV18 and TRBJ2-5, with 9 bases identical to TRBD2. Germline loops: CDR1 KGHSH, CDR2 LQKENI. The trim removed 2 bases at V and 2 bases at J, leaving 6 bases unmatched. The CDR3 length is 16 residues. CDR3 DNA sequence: TGTGCCAGCTCACCATTTCTAGCGGGGAGTCAAGAGACCCAGTACTTC. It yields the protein CASSPFLAGSQETQYF.

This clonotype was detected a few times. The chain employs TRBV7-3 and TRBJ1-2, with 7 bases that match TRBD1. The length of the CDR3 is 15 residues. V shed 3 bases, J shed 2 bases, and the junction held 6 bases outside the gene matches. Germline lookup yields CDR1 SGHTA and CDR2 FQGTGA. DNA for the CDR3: TGTGCCAGCAGCTTCCAACCACAGGGGAACTATGGCTACACCTTC. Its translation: CASSFQPQGNYGYTF.

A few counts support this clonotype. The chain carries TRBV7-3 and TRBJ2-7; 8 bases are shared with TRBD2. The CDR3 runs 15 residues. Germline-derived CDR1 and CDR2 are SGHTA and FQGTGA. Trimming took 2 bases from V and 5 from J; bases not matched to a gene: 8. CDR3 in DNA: TGTGCCAGCAGCTTACAAGCGGGAGTTTTTGACGAGCAGTACTTC. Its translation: CASSLQAGVFDEQYF. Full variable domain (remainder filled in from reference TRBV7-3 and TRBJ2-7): GAGVSQTPSNKVTEKGKYVELRCDPISGHTALYWYRQSLGQGPEFLIYFQGTGAADDSGLPNDRFFAVRPEGSVSTLKIQRTERGDSAVYLCASSLQAGVFDEQYFGPGTRLTVT.

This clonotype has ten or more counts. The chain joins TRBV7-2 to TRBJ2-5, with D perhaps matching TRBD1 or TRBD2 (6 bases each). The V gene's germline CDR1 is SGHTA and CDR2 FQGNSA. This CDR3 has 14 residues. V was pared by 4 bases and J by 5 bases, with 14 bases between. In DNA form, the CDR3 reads TGTGCCAGCAGCTGGAGGGGGAGTCTGGAGACCCAGTACTTC. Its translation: CASSWRGSLETQYF.

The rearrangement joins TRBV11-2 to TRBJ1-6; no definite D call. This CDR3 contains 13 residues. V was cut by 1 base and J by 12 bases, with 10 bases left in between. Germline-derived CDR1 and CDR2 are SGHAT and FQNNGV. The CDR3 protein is CASSLARPVPLHF. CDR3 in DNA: TGTGCCAGCAGCTTAGCCCGTCCGGTACCCCTCCACTTT.

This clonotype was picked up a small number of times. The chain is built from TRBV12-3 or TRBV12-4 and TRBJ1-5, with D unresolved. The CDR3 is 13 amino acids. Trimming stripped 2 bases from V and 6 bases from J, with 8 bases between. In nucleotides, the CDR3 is TGTGCCAGCAGTTTACTCGCTCGTCAGCCCCAGCATTTT. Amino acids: CASSLLARQPQHF.

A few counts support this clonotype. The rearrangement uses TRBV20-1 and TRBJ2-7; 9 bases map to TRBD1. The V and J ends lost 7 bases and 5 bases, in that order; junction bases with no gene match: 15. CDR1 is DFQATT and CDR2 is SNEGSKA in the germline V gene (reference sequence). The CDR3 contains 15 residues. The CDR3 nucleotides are TGCAGTGTACTCCACACAGGGGGCGCGTCCCACGAGCAGTACTTC. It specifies CSVLHTGGASHEQYF.

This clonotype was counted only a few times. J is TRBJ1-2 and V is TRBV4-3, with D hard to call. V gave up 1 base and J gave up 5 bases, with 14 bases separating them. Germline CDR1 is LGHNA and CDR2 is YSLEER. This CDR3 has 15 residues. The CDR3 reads CASSQVVRVLYGYTF. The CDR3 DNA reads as TGCGCCAGCAGCCAAGTAGTAAGGGTCCTTTATGGCTACACCTTC.

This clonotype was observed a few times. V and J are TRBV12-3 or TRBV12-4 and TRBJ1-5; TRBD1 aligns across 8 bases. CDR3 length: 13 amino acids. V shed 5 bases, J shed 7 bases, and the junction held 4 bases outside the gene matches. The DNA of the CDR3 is TGTGCCAGCAGTCCCGGGACAGGACAGCCCCAGCATTTT. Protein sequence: CASSPGTGQPQHF.

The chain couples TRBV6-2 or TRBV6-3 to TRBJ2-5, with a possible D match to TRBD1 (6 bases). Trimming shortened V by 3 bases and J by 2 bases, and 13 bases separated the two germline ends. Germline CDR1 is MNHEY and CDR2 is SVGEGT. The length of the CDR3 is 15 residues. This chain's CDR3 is CASSYTGTQQETQYF. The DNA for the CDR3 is TGTGCCAGCAGTTATACCGGGACACAGCAAGAGACCCAGTACTTC.

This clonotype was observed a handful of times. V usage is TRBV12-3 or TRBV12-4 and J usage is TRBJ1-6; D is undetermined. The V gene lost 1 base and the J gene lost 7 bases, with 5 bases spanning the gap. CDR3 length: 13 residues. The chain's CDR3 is CASSLGLNSPLHF. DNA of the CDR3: TGTGCCAGCAGTTTAGGCCTAAATTCACCCCTCCACTTT.

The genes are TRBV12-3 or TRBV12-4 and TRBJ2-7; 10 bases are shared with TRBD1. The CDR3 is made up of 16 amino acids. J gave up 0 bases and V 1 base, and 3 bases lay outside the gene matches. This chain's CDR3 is CASSLGDRGYSYEQYF. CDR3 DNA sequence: TGTGCCAGCAGTTTAGGGGACAGGGGATACTCCTACGAGCAGTACTTC.

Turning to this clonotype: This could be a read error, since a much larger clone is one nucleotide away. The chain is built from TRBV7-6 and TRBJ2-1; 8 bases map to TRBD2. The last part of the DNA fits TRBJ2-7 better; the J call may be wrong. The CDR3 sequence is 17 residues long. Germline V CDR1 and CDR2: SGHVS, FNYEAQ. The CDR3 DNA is TGTGCCAGCAGCTCCAGCGCGGCGGGGGGACGAGGGAATGAGCAGTACTTC. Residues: CASSSSAAGGRGNEQYF.

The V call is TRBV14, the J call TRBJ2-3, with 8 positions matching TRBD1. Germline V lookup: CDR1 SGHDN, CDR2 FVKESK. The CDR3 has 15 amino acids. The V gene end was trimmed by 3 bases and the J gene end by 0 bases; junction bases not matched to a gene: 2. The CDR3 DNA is TGTGCCAGCAGCCACCGGGACAGGAGCACAGATACGCAGTATTTT. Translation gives CASSHRDRSTDTQYF.

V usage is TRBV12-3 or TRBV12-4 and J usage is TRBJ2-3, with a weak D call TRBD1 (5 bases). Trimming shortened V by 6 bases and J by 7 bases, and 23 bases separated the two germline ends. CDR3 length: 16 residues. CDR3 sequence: CASSSSFGALPNTQYF. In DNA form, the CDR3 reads TGTGCCAGCAGCTCATCTTTTGGGGCTCTCCCCAATACGCAGTATTTT.

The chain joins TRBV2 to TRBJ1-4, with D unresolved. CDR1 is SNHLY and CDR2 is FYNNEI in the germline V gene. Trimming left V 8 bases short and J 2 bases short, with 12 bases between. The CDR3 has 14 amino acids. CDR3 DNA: TGTGCCAGCCGATTGGGTGCCACTAATGAAAAACTGTTTTTT. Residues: CASRLGATNEKLFF.

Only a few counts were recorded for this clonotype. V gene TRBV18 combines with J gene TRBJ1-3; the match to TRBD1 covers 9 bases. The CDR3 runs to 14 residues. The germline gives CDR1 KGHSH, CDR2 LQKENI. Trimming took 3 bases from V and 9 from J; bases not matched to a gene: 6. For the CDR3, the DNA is TGTGCCAGCTCACCCGGGACAGGGAGAGGCACCATATATTTT. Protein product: CASSPGTGRGTIYF.

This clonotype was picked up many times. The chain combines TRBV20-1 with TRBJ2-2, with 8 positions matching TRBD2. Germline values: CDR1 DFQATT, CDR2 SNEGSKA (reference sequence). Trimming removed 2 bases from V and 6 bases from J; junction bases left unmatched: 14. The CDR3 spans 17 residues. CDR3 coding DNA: TGCAGTGCTAGACATGACCCGGGACTAGAAGGTGCCGGGGAGCTGTTTTTT. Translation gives CSARHDPGLEGAGELFF.

DNA for the CDR3: TGTGCCAGCAGCTTAGAACTAGCGGGCCTTAATGAGCAGTTCTTC. It yields the protein CASSLELAGLNEQFF. The chain links TRBV11-2 to TRBJ2-1; 9 bases are shared with TRBD2. The V segment lost 0 bases and the J segment 7 bases; nucleotides outside the gene matches: 4. There are 15 residues in the CDR3. Germline values: CDR1 SGHAT, CDR2 FQNNGV.

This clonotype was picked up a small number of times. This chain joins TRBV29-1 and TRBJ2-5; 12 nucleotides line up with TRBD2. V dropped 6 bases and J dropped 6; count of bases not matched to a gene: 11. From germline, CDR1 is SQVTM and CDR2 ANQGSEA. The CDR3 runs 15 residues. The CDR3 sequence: CSVGERTSGMKTQYF. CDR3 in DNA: TGCAGCGTGGGGGAACGGACTAGCGGGATGAAGACCCAGTACTTC. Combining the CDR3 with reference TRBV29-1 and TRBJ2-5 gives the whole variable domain SAVISQKPSRDICQRGTSLTIQCQVDSQVTMMFWYRQQPGQSLTLIATANQGSEATYESGFVIDKFPISRPNLTFSTLTVSNMSPEDSSIYLCSVGERTSGMKTQYFGPGTRLLVL.

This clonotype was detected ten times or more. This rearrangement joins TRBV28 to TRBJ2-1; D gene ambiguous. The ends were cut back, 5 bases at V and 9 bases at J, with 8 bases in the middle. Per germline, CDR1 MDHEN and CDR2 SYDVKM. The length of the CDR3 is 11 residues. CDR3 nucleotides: TGTGCCAGCAGTCTCCAAGCTGAGCAGTTCTTC. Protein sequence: CASSLQAEQFF.

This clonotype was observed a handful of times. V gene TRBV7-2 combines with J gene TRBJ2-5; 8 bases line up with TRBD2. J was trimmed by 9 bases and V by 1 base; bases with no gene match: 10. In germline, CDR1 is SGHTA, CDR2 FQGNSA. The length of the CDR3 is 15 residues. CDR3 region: CASSLDGGGFGAQYF. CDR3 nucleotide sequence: TGTGCCAGCAGCTTAGATGGCGGGGGGTTTGGAGCCCAGTACTTC.

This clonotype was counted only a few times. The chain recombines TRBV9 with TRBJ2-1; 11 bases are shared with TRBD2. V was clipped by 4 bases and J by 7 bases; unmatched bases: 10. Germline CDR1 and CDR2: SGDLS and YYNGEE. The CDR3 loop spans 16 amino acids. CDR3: CASSLRTSGSLNEQFF. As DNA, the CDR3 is TGTGCCAGCAGCCTCCGCACTAGCGGGAGTCTGAATGAGCAGTTCTTC.

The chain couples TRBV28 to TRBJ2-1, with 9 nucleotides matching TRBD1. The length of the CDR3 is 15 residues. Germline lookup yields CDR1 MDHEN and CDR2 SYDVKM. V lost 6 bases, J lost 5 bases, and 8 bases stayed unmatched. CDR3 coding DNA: TGTGCCAGCAGAGGACAGGGGTCCTATAACAATGAGCAGTTCTTC. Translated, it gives CASRGQGSYNNEQFF.

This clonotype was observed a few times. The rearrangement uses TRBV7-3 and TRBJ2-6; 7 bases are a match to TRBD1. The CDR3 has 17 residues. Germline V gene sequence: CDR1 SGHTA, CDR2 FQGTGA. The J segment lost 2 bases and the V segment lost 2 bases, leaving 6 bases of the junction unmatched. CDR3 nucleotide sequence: TGTGCCAGCAGCTTAGACAGGGAAACTCCTGGGGCCAACGTCCTGACTTTC. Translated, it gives CASSLDRETPGANVLTF.